This T cell receptor beta chain was found in a study of radiotherapy plus CTLA-4 blockade in lung cancer. TCRdb's copy holds only in-frame clones and misses some; the assay was immunoSEQ multiplex PCR. This table has about 90,000 clones, 72% appearing once. This CDR3 contains 13 residues. V lost 10 bases, J lost 1 base, and 11 bases lay in between. Germline CDR1 reads MNHEY; CDR2 reads SMNVEV (reference sequence). The receptor was isolated from a human donor with non-small cell lung cancer that progressed on radiotherapy plus ipilimumab. The source material was peripheral blood, sampled from a patient treated with radiotherapy plus ipilimumab. J is TRBJ1-5 and V is TRBV27; D uncertain. CDR3 DNA sequence: TGTGCCATCGGAGCAGGAAGCAATCAGCCCCAGCATTTT. Translated: CAIGAGSNQPQHF.